This TCR beta chain was profiled in a study of identical twins. This clonotype was counted many times. What it binds is unknown. Whole-study results and caveats: When twins shared out-of-frame alpha sequences, those sequences had excess low generation probability.

TCRdb itself ran the 5' RACE reads through MiXCR, one entry per CDR3 protein. Of some 710,000 distinct CDR3 sequences in the sample, around 6% were seen once. This CDR3 is 13 amino acids long. V was trimmed by 5 bases and J by 3 bases, leaving 11 bases between them. Germline lookup yields CDR1 SGHTA and CDR2 FQGNSA. Sequenced material: naive T cells sorted from blood. The gene calls are TRBV7-2 and TRBJ2-7; D gene unclear. The sequence was obtained from a man aged 18 to 29 in good health. The CDR3 protein is CASSAHRNYEQYF. CDR3 sequence (DNA): TGTGCCAGCAGCGCTCATCGAAACTACGAGCAGTACTTC.